This T cell receptor (beta chain) comes out of a study of CD8+ T cells in alopecia areata. Sorting separated CD4+ and CD8+ T cells out of PBMCs. TCR sequencing used cDNA made by reverse transcription of extracted RNA. Libraries were prepared by immunoSEQ multiplex PCR; TCRdb keeps only in-frame clonotypes and omits some of them. The table lists 140,000 or so clones, less than 65% of them singletons. V was cut by 8 bases and J by 0 bases, with 11 bases left in between. Germline V gives CDR1 SGHTA, CDR2 FQGNSA. The CDR3 runs to 13 residues. Study-wide findings and caveats: Whereas mice showed it more clearly, TCR sharing across patients was murkier, possibly because of HLA. Scalp lesions, especially in alopecia totalis/universalis, had higher clonality than normal scalp.

About this clone: Its cognate antigen is unknown.

The specimen sequenced was CD8+ T cells sorted from blood. The chain joins TRBV7-2 to TRBJ2-7, with TRBD2 as a possible D gene (6 bases). This receptor was taken from a human donor in good health. CDR3 DNA sequence: TGTGCCAGCTTAGCGGAAACCTCCTACGAGCAGTACTTC. This gives the protein CASLAETSYEQYF.